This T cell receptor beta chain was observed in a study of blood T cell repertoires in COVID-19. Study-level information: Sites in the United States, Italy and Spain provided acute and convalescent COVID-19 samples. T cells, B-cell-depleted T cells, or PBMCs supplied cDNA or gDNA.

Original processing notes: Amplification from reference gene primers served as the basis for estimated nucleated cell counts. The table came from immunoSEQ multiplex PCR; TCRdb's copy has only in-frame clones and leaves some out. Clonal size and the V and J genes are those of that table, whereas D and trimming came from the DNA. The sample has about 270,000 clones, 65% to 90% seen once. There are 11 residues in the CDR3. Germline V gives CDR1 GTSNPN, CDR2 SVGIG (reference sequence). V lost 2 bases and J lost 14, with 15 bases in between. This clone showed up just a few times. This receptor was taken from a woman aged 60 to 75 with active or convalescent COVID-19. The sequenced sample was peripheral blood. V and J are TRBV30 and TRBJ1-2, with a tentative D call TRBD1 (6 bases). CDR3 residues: CAWSRGGVRTF. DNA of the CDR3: TGTGCCTGGAGTCGAGGGGGGGTACGGACCTTC. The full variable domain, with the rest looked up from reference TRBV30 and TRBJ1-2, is SQTIHQWPATLVQPVGSPLSLECTVEGTSNPNLYWYRQAAGRGLQLLFYSVGIGQISSEVPQNLSASRPQDRQFILSSKKLLLSDSGFYLCAWSRGGVRTFGSGTRLTVV.